This T cell receptor (beta chain) is drawn from a study of CD8 T cells in ankylosing spondylitis. Study outcomes and limitations: The clones that were linked to disease were reported to be significantly enriched in matched synovial fluid samples from ankylosing spondylitis patients. Those disease-linked clones were CD8+; they were also relatively rare in peripheral blood. A subset of motif variants has previously been described in the synovial fluid and blood of reactive arthritis.

Details on this clonotype: The antigen is undetermined.

Quantitative 5'-RACE was performed with molecular barcodes, and it yielded the TCR beta libraries. TCRdb recomputed calls from the 5' RACE reads with MiXCR, one row per CDR3 protein. The sample consists of 130,000 to 150,000 distinct CDR3 sequences, 6.5% to 8.5% of them appearing once. The V gene's germline CDR1 is MDHEN and CDR2 SYDVKM. This CDR3 spans 14 amino acids. The ends were cut back, 8 bases at V and 5 bases at J, with 17 bases in the middle. The TCR sequence derives from a male donor with ankylosing spondylitis. The sample taken for sequencing was synovial fluid, either unsorted or a sorted T cell fraction (not recorded which). The gene calls are TRBV28 and TRBJ2-3, with TRBD1 as a possible D gene (6 bases). The CDR3 bases are TGTGCCAGCCGCGATTGGGGGCGTAAAGATACGCAGTATTTT. This gives the protein CASRDWGRKDTQYF. Full variable domain (rest looked up from reference TRBV28 and TRBJ2-3): DVKVTQSSRYLVKRTGEKVFLECVQDMDHENMFWYRQDPGLGLRLIYFSYDVKMKEKGDIPEGYSVSREKKERFSLILESASTNQTSMYLCASRDWGRKDTQYFGPGTRLTVL.